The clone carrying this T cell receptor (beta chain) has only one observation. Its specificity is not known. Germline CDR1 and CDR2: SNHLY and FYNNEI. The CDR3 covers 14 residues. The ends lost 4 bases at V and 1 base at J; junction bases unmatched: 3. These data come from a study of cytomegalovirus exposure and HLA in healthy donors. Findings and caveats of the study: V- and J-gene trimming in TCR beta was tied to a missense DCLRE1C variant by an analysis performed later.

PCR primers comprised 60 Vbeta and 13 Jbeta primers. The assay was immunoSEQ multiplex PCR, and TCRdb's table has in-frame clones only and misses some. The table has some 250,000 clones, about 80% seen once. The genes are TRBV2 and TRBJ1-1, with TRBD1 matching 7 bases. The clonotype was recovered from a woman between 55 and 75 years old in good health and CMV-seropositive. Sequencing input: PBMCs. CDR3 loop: CASSGGQWNTEAFF. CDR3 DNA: TGTGCCAGCAGTGGGGGACAGTGGAACACTGAAGCTTTCTTT.